This T cell receptor (beta chain) emerged from a study of regulatory and conventional T cells in RAG deficiency. Study-level findings and limits: Patient subsets had shorter CDR3s; Omenn Treg-Tconv overlap exceeded 75%.

Remarks on this clone: Its antigen is unknown.

TCRdb's copy holds only in-frame clones and misses some; the assay was immunoSEQ multiplex PCR. This table holds about 46,000 clones, 90% found once. Looked up from germline, CDR1 is LNHDA and CDR2 is SQIVND (reference sequence). Trimming took 3 bases from V and 0 from J, leaving 12 bases between them. This CDR3 spans 16 amino acids. Conventional CD4+ T cells were sorted from blood as CD25-low CD127-high cells. These data are also associated with another study on regulatory T cells. That paper notes: The PCR used 52 TRBV and 13 TRBJ primers. Patient repertoires had restricted TRB V-J pairs and skewed V and J usage, most in Tregs.

J is TRBJ1-5 and V is TRBV19; D possibly corresponds to TRBD1 (6 bases). This receptor was obtained from a human donor in good health. Sample: CD4+ effector T cells sorted from blood. The CDR3 DNA reads TGTGCCAGTAGTATCGGACAGCCCCATAGCAATCAGCCCCAGCATTTT. It codes for CASSIGQPHSNQPQHF.